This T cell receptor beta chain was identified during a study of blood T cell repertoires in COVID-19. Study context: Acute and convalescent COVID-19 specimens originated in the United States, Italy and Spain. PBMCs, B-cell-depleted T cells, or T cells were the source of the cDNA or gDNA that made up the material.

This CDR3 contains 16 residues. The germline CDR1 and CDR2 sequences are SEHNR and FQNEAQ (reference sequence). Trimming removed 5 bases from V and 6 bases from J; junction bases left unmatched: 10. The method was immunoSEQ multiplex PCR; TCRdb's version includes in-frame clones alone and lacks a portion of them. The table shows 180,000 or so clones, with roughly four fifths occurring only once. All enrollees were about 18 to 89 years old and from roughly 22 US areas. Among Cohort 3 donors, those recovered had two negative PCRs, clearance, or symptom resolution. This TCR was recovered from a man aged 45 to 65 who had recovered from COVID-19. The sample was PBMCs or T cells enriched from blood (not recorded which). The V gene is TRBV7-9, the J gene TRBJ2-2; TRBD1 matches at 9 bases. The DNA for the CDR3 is TGTGCCAGCAGCCAAGGACAGGGGAGTTATCCCGGGGAGCTGTTTTTT. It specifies CASSQGQGSYPGELFF.